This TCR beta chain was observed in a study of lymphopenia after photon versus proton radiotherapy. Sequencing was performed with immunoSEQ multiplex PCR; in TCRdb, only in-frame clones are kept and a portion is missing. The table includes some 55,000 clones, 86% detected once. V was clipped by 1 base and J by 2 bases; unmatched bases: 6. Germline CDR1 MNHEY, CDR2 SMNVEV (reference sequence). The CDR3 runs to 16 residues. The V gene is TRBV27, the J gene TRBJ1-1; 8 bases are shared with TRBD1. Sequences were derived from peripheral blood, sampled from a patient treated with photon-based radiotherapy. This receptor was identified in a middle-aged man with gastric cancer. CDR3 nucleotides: TGTGCCAGCAGTTTATGGGGGACAGGTCAAAACACTGAAGCTTTCTTT. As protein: CASSLWGTGQNTEAFF.